One and the same sample provided the 15 T cell receptor beta chains below, sequenced in a study of vaccination effects on CD4 cells after COVID-19. These receptors have no identified antigens. Only in-frame clones appear in the TCRdb table, and some are missing; sequencing was by immunoSEQ multiplex PCR. The table includes tens of thousands of clones, 76% detected once. Culture lasted 10 days before CD4+ T cell isolation. The infection with SARS-CoV-2 (confirmed by PCR) occurred in this person between March and December 2020. The participants, recipients of two vaccine doses, got either BNT162b2 or mRNA-1273. This material consisted of CD4+ T cells from PBMCs cultured without peptide, taken after COVID-19 vaccination. These receptors originate from a human donor who had a prior SARS-CoV-2 infection.

The CDR3 protein is CASSPPQGLTDTQYF. In nucleotides, the CDR3 is TGTGCCAGCTCACCACCTCAAGGTCTCACAGATACGCAGTATTTT. V gene TRBV18 combines with J gene TRBJ2-3; D remains unclear. This CDR3 comprises 15 residues. Trimming stripped 0 bases from V and 2 bases from J, with 9 bases between. CDR1 and CDR2 from the germline V gene are KGHSH and LQKENI. Full variable domain (rest looked up from reference TRBV18 and TRBJ2-3): NAGVMQNPRHLVRRRGQEARLRCSPMKGHSHVYWYRQLPEEGLKFMVYLQKENIIDESGMPKERFSAEFPKEGPSILRIQQVVRGDSAAYFCASSPPQGLTDTQYFGPGTRLTVL.

The chain has TRBV20-1 and TRBJ2-7; 10 nucleotides line up with TRBD2. Germline V CDR1 and CDR2: DFQATT, SNEGSKA (reference sequence). J lost 4 bases, V lost 3 bases, and 9 bases had no gene match. The CDR3 contains 15 residues. The DNA for the CDR3 is TGCAGTGCTAGTTCCCCGGGACTAGCGTTATACGAGCAGTACTTC. This gives the protein CSASSPGLALYEQYF.

On this clone: Germline is not matched at one junction end, which may reflect a read error. The chain links TRBV7-7 to TRBJ2-1; possibly TRBD1 for D (5 bases). The length of the CDR3 is 16 residues. CDR1 and CDR2 from the germline V gene are SSHAT and FNYEAQ (reference sequence). DNA of the CDR3: TGTGCTAGCAGCCTCCGCTGGGCAGGGTCCTACAATGAGCAGTTCTTC. The encoded protein is CASSLRWAGSYNEQFF.

A few counts support this clone. V is TRBV24-1 and J is TRBJ1-2, with D tentatively TRBD1 (5 bases). The CDR3 sequence is 15 residues long. The germline V gene encodes CDR1 KGHDR and CDR2 SFDVKD. Between the trimmed V and J ends, which lost 4 bases and 4 bases, there was a span of 15 bases. CDR3 in DNA: TGTGCCACCAGTGAGTCGGGACGGACCAGCTATGGCTACACCTTC. Translation: CATSESGRTSYGYTF.

The chain joins TRBV9 to TRBJ2-5, with 12 bases matching TRBD2. V lost 2 bases to trimming and J lost 3 bases; unmatched junction nucleotides: 8. The CDR3 is 17 residues long. Germline V lookup: CDR1 SGDLS, CDR2 YYNGEE. The chain's CDR3 is CASSVGWTSGEEETQYF. For the CDR3, the DNA is TGTGCCAGCAGCGTGGGTTGGACTAGCGGGGAAGAAGAGACCCAGTACTTC. The full variable domain, its missing parts supplied by reference TRBV9 and TRBJ2-5, is DSGVTQTPKHLITATGQRVTLRCSPRSGDLSVYWYQQSLDQGLQFLIQYYNGEERAKGNILERFSAQQFPDLHSELNLSSLELGDSALYFCASSVGWTSGEEETQYFGPGTRLLVL.

CDR3 region: CASSYYNEQFF. CDR3 nucleotides: TGTGCCAGCAGCTACTACAATGAGCAGTTCTTC. The rearrangement links TRBV7-9 to TRBJ2-1, with D uncertain. The CDR3 has 11 residues. Germline CDR1 reads SEHNR; CDR2 reads FQNEAQ (reference sequence). The V and J ends lost 4 bases and 3 bases respectively, with 1 base between them. Using reference TRBV7-9 and TRBJ2-1 for the parts outside the CDR3, the full variable domain is DTGVSQNPRHKITKRGQNVTFRCDPISEHNRLYWYRQTLGQGPEFLTYFQNEAQLEKSRLLSDRFSAERPKGSFSTLEIQRTEQGDSAMYLCASSYYNEQFFGPGTRLTVL.

The CDR3, as DNA: TGTGCCAGCAGCGGCTCGGGGTGGTCGGGTGGGGCCAACGTCCTGACTTTC. This sequence encodes CASSGSGWSGGANVLTF. The chain combines TRBV11-3 with TRBJ2-6; tentatively, D is TRBD2 (5 bases). Per the germline V gene, CDR1 is SGHNT and CDR2 is YENEEA. The CDR3 is 17 amino acids. V was cut by 5 bases and J by 3 bases, with 17 bases left in between.

This clone was seen a few times. This rearrangement joins TRBV11-1 to TRBJ2-1; D unclear. This CDR3 has 13 amino acids. Trimming took 2 bases from V and 4 from J, leaving 6 bases between them. The germline V gene encodes CDR1 SGHAT and CDR2 FQDESV (reference sequence). The CDR3 coding sequence is TGTGCCAGCAGCTTAAATGCGTACAATGAGCAGTTCTTC. Translated: CASSLNAYNEQFF.

V and J are TRBV7-8 and TRBJ1-1; perhaps TRBD1 as D (5 bases). Germline CDR1 reads SGHVS; CDR2 reads FQNEAQ. This CDR3 spans 14 amino acids. V shed 3 bases and J shed 4 bases, with 12 bases lying between them. The CDR3 bases are TGTGCCAGCAGCTTCCAAGGGCAGGGCACTGAAGCTTTCTTT. This gives the protein CASSFQGQGTEAFF.

The chain uses TRBV7-3 and TRBJ2-5, with 12 nucleotides matching TRBD1. Germline trimming cut 1 base from V and 5 bases from J; bases unmatched to any gene: 11. This CDR3 comprises 18 residues. The V gene's germline CDR1 is SGHTA and CDR2 FQGTGA. This CDR3 reads CASSLNSPGQGAGETQYF. In nucleotides, the CDR3 is TGTGCCAGCAGCTTAAATTCCCCGGGACAGGGGGCGGGGGAGACCCAGTACTTC. Filled out from reference TRBV7-3 and TRBJ2-5, the complete variable domain reads GAGVSQTPSNKVTEKGKYVELRCDPISGHTALYWYRQSLGQGPEFLIYFQGTGAADDSGLPNDRFFAVRPEGSVSTLKIQRTERGDSAVYLCASSLNSPGQGAGETQYFGPGTRLLVL.

The chain uses TRBV15 and TRBJ2-3, with D possibly TRBD1 on 5 matching bases. The germline V and J ends were trimmed by 7 bases and 7 bases, with 18 bases remaining between them. CDR3 length: 14 amino acids. CDR1 is LNHNV and CDR2 is YYDKDF in the germline V gene (reference sequence). The CDR3: CATNVTPTDNTQYF. The CDR3 DNA sequence: TGTGCCACCAACGTGACCCCGACGGACAATACGCAGTATTTT.

The count of this clone is one. The rearrangement joins TRBV30 to TRBJ2-3; D remains unclear. This CDR3 has 13 residues. V gave up 2 bases and J gave up 2 bases, with 8 bases separating them. Germline V gives CDR1 GTSNPN, CDR2 SVGIG (reference sequence). The CDR3 is CAWSQLDTDTQYF. DNA of the CDR3: TGTGCCTGGAGTCAACTTGACACAGATACGCAGTATTTT.

The chain is built from TRBV7-9 and TRBJ2-1; 12 bases agree with TRBD2. J was trimmed by 3 bases and V by 5 bases; bases with no gene match: 5. In germline, CDR1 is SEHNR, CDR2 FQNEAQ (reference sequence). The CDR3 has 16 residues. This chain's CDR3 is CASSLTSGSFYNEQFF. CDR3 nucleotide sequence: TGTGCCAGCAGCCTGACTAGCGGGAGTTTCTACAATGAGCAGTTCTTC.

The genes are TRBV29-1 and TRBJ1-5, with 7 bases aligning to TRBD1. The CDR3 runs to 15 residues. Germline V gene lookup returns CDR1 SQVTM and CDR2 ANQGSEA. Trimming took 6 bases from V and 2 from J; bases not matched to a gene: 10. The CDR3 spells CSVSQGFLGNQPQHF. The CDR3 DNA is TGCAGCGTATCACAGGGGTTTTTGGGCAATCAGCCCCAGCATTTT. Together with reference TRBV29-1 and TRBJ1-5, the CDR3 gives the full variable domain: SAVISQKPSRDICQRGTSLTIQCQVDSQVTMMFWYRQQPGQSLTLIATANQGSEATYESGFVIDKFPISRPNLTFSTLTVSNMSPEDSSIYLCSVSQGFLGNQPQHFGDGTRLSIL.

The chain is built from TRBV19 and TRBJ1-1; no reliable D call. The V end was cut by 4 bases, the J end by 1 base, with 10 bases between. Germline values: CDR1 LNHDA, CDR2 SQIVND (reference sequence). The CDR3 runs 14 residues. CDR3 DNA sequence: TGTGCCAGTAGTACGGTGGGGTGGAACACTGAAGCTTTCTTT. This gives the protein CASSTVGWNTEAFF.